The 3 T cell receptor beta chains presented below share a single source sample, sequenced in a study of blood T cell repertoires in COVID-19. The method was immunoSEQ multiplex PCR; TCRdb's version includes in-frame clones alone and lacks a portion of them. Among 70,000 or so clones, roughly 90% were seen once, and the ten largest hold roughly a tenth. The sample comprised peripheral blood. These receptors all stem from a human donor in a cohort sampled during active COVID-19.

V is TRBV7-9 and J is TRBJ2-2; the match to TRBD2 covers 13 bases. This CDR3 contains 16 residues. With 4 bases clipped from V and 5 bases from J, the junction kept 4 bases outside the gene matches. Germline V gene lookup returns CDR1 SEHNR and CDR2 FQNEAQ (reference sequence). CDR3 protein: CASSSKGLAGTGELFF. The DNA of the CDR3 is TGTGCCAGCAGCTCGAAGGGACTAGCGGGAACCGGGGAGCTGTTTTTT.

In this sample, this clone turned up a few times. This sequence joins TRBV19 and TRBJ2-1; D ambiguous. Germline V gene lookup returns CDR1 LNHDA and CDR2 SQIVND (reference sequence). Trimming took 4 bases from V and 4 from J, leaving 11 bases between them. CDR3 size: 14 residues. The CDR3, as DNA: TGTGCCAGTAGTAACTCCCTACTATACAATGAGCAGTTCTTC. This codes for CASSNSLLYNEQFF.

The rearrangement links TRBV27 to TRBJ2-1; the match to TRBD2 covers 15 bases. The length of the CDR3 is 15 residues. J gave up 8 bases and V 5 bases, and 4 bases lay outside the gene matches. The germline gives CDR1 MNHEY, CDR2 SMNVEV (reference sequence). DNA for the CDR3: TGTGCCAGCAGTCGGACTAGCGGGAGGGTCGATGAGCAGTTCTTC. Translated: CASSRTSGRVDEQFF.